One sample yielded the 26 T cell receptor beta chains listed below, sequenced in a study of blood T cell repertoires in COVID-19. Clones were sequenced by immunoSEQ multiplex PCR, and TCRdb holds only the in-frame ones, with some missing. This table has about 250,000 clones, around nine tenths appearing once. The sequenced sample consisted of PBMCs or T cells enriched from blood (not recorded which). These receptors were collected from a woman between 18 and 30 years old who had recovered from COVID-19.

In its sample, this clone was seen once. The chain joins TRBV7-9 to TRBJ1-1; D may be TRBD1 (6 bases). CDR1 and CDR2 (germline): SEHNR, FQNEAQ (reference sequence). Trimming left V 5 bases short and J 13 bases short, with 14 bases between. The CDR3 runs 11 residues. DNA of the CDR3: TGTGCCAGCAGCCCCGGCGGGGGGCGTTTCTTT. Amino acid sequence: CASSPGGGRFF.

The V gene is TRBV19, the J gene TRBJ1-2, with a weak D call TRBD1 (6 bases). V was cut by 5 bases and J by 0 bases, with 13 bases left in between. The CDR3 loop spans 15 amino acids. Germline CDR1 is LNHDA and CDR2 is SQIVND (reference sequence). This CDR3 reads CASSAGQYANYGYTF. The DNA for the CDR3 is TGTGCCAGTAGTGCCGGACAGTATGCTAACTATGGCTACACCTTC.

The CDR3 region has the DNA TGTGCCAGCAGTGAAGCAGGGGGTAGTTCACCCCTCCACTTT. This encodes CASSEAGGSSPLHF. This chain uses TRBV6-1 with TRBJ1-6; tentative D call: TRBD1 (6 bases). This CDR3 is 14 amino acids long. Per germline, CDR1 MNHNS and CDR2 SASEGT. Trimming removed 0 bases from V and 9 bases from J, with 9 bases in between.

The chain combines TRBV29-1 with TRBJ1-2; D is perhaps TRBD1 (6 bases). The germline CDR1 and CDR2 sequences are SQVTM and ANQGSEA. V was pared by 7 bases and J by 0 bases, with 12 bases between. This CDR3 region has 13 residues. The CDR3: CSAMTGPNYGYTF. The CDR3 DNA reads as TGCAGCGCCATGACAGGACCTAACTATGGCTACACCTTC.

The V call is TRBV29-1, the J call TRBJ2-1, with TRBD1 matching over 7 bases. CDR1 SQVTM and CDR2 ANQGSEA come from the germline V gene. The CDR3 loop spans 14 amino acids. V shed 6 bases and J 6 bases; nucleotides not matched to a gene: 11. This CDR3 is CSVRNRQGFNEQFF. CDR3 sequence (DNA): TGCAGCGTCAGAAACCGACAGGGCTTCAATGAGCAGTTCTTC.

The gene calls are TRBV7-9 and TRBJ2-1; D is undetermined. Trimming left V 4 bases short and J 2 bases short, with 9 bases between. The CDR3 spans 14 residues. In germline, CDR1 is SEHNR, CDR2 FQNEAQ (reference sequence). CDR3 in DNA: TGTGCCAGCAGCTCCTCTAGAACCTACAATGAGCAGTTCTTC. Its protein is CASSSSRTYNEQFF.

The chain carries TRBV4-2 and TRBJ2-2; the D is unclear. This CDR3 contains 13 residues. Germline V CDR1 and CDR2: LGHNA, YNFKEQ. V lost 0 bases and J 6 bases, leaving 5 bases between the germline ends. Here the CDR3 DNA reads TGTGCCAGCAGCCAAGATCGCGCCGGGGAGCTGTTTTTT. Amino acid sequence: CASSQDRAGELFF.

In this sample, this clone turned up a few times. The rearrangement links TRBV14 to TRBJ2-1; possible D gene TRBD1, 6 bases. Trimming shortened V by 3 bases and J by 3 bases, and 15 bases separated the two germline ends. Looked up from germline, CDR1 is SGHDN and CDR2 is FVKESK. This CDR3 is built from 16 residues. Here the CDR3 reads CASSHLGRTDYNEQFF. CDR3 sequence (DNA): TGTGCCAGCAGCCACCTAGGAAGGACAGACTACAATGAGCAGTTCTTC.

CDR3: CASSDRQGVLAGELFF. The CDR3 coding sequence is TGTGCCAGCAGTGACCGACAGGGGGTCTTGGCCGGGGAGCTGTTTTTT. The chain recombines TRBV2 with TRBJ2-2; 9 nucleotides align to TRBD1. The germline V gene encodes CDR1 SNHLY and CDR2 FYNNEI. CDR3 size: 16 residues. With 3 bases clipped from V and 6 bases from J, the junction kept 8 bases outside the gene matches. Supplemented by reference TRBV2 and TRBJ2-2, the full variable domain reads EPEVTQTPSHQVTQMGQEVILRCVPISNHLYFYWYRQILGQKVEFLVSFYNNEISEKSEIFDDQFSVERPDGSNFTLKIRSTKLEDSAMYFCASSDRQGVLAGELFFGEGSRLTVL.

This clone was detected only once. This chain joins TRBV4-3 and TRBJ1-2; D remains unclear. V lost 1 base, J lost 5 bases, and 8 bases lay in between. CDR1 and CDR2 (germline): LGHNA, YSLEER. CDR3 size: 13 residues. CDR3 in amino acids: CASSQGTVYGYTF. The CDR3 DNA is TGCGCCAGCAGCCAAGGGACTGTTTATGGCTACACCTTC.

The rearrangement uses TRBV18 and TRBJ2-4, with D tentatively TRBD1 (6 bases). Trimming took off 6 bases at V and 0 bases at J, with 9 bases between the two ends. The CDR3 runs to 14 residues. Germline CDR1 reads KGHSH; CDR2 reads LQKENI. The CDR3 DNA reads as TGTGCCAGCTCCCTGGACAGAGCCAAAAACATTCAGTACTTC. Amino acid sequence: CASSLDRAKNIQYF.

The chain links TRBV10-3 to TRBJ1-6; D remains ambiguous. The CDR3 loop spans 11 amino acids. From germline, CDR1 is ENHRY and CDR2 SYGVKD. V gave up 6 bases and J gave up 14 bases, with 11 bases separating them. CDR3 region: CAIRTTEALHF. The CDR3 nucleotides read TGTGCCATCAGGACGACTGAGGCCCTCCACTTT.

The chain couples TRBV24-1 to TRBJ2-2; a possible D gene is TRBD2 (7 bases). Looked up from germline, CDR1 is KGHDR and CDR2 is SFDVKD. The V end was cut by 8 bases, the J end by 2 bases, with 14 bases between. The CDR3 length is 15 residues. The CDR3 DNA is TGTGCCACCATGGGCGGGGGCACAAACACCGGGGAGCTGTTTTTT. Encoded protein: CATMGGGTNTGELFF.

There are a few counts of this clone. The genes are TRBV10-3 and TRBJ1-5; D ambiguous. Trimming removed 3 bases from V and 0 bases from J, with 3 bases in between. The CDR3 runs 13 residues. Germline CDR1 is ENHRY and CDR2 is SYGVKD. CDR3 in amino acids: CAISDFSNQPQHF. Written as DNA, the CDR3 is TGTGCCATCAGTGACTTTAGCAATCAGCCCCAGCATTTT.

The sample holds many counts of this clone. The gene calls are TRBV15 and TRBJ1-3, with 7 bases lining up with TRBD1. Germline V lookup: CDR1 LNHNV, CDR2 YYDKDF (reference sequence). This CDR3 contains 16 residues. V trimming: 3 bases; J trimming: 3 bases; junction bases outside the gene matches: 8. In nucleotides, the CDR3 is TGTGCCACCAGCAGTGGCGGACAGGTTGGTGGAAACACCATATATTTT. This gives the protein CATSSGGQVGGNTIYF.

The J gene is TRBJ2-1, the V gene TRBV2; D not certain. V gave up 8 bases and J gave up 0 bases, with 8 bases separating them. Per the germline V gene, CDR1 is SNHLY and CDR2 is FYNNEI. The CDR3 sequence is 13 residues long. The CDR3 loop is CASGLTSYNEQFF. The CDR3 DNA is TGTGCCAGCGGGCTAACCTCCTACAATGAGCAGTTCTTC.

The gene calls are TRBV2 and TRBJ1-1; the D gene is possibly TRBD1 (5 bases). Trimming took off 6 bases at V and 4 bases at J, with 18 bases between the two ends. CDR1 is SNHLY and CDR2 is FYNNEI in the germline V gene. CDR3 size: 15 residues. CDR3 nucleotide sequence: TGTGCCAGCAGGGAGGGGAGCAGGGTGGCCACTGAAGCTTTCTTT. As protein: CASREGSRVATEAFF.

The chain is built from TRBV12-3 or TRBV12-4 and TRBJ2-3; D gene ambiguous. With 6 bases removed from V and 5 bases from J, the gap between germline ends came to 9 bases. The CDR3 is 12 amino acids. The CDR3 region has the DNA TGTGCCAGCAGCCGAGCTGTAGATACGCAGTATTTT. It yields the protein CASSRAVDTQYF.

This chain connects TRBV10-3 to TRBJ1-2, with D uncertain. The V and J ends lost 7 bases and 5 bases respectively, with 17 bases between them. This CDR3 is 14 amino acids long. The germline V gene has CDR1 ENHRY and CDR2 SYGVKD. The CDR3 protein is CAIKTIDTSYGYTF. The CDR3, as DNA: TGTGCCATCAAGACGATCGACACCTCTTATGGCTACACCTTC.

In this sample, this clone turned up a few times. This chain links TRBV13 with TRBJ1-4; 7 nucleotides align to TRBD1. The V gene's germline CDR1 is PRHDT and CDR2 FYEKMQ (reference sequence). Trimming at V came to 2 bases and at J to 5 bases, leaving 5 bases not matched to a gene. CDR3 length: 15 amino acids. CDR3 sequence (DNA): TGTGCCAGCAGCTTACTGGGACAGAGGAATGAAAAACTGTTTTTT. Its translation is CASSLLGQRNEKLFF.

The chain employs TRBV9 and TRBJ1-2, with 8 positions matching TRBD1. CDR1 is SGDLS, CDR2 YYNGEE, per germline. This CDR3 has 15 amino acids. J lost 0 bases, V lost 3 bases, and 4 bases had no gene match. The CDR3 loop is CASSDQGAANYGYTF. The CDR3 DNA reads TGTGCCAGCAGCGACCAGGGGGCTGCTAACTATGGCTACACCTTC.

The J gene is TRBJ2-7, the V gene TRBV27, with 7 positions matching TRBD2. The CDR3 totals 15 residues. From germline, CDR1 is MNHEY and CDR2 SMNVEV (reference sequence). The ends lost 4 bases at V and 2 bases at J; junction bases unmatched: 8. CDR3: CASSSGGAGAYEQYF. In DNA, the CDR3 is TGTGCCAGCAGTTCGGGGGGTGCGGGGGCCTACGAGCAGTACTTC.

The J gene is TRBJ2-5, the V gene TRBV6-5; the match to TRBD1 covers 7 bases. Germline V gene lookup returns CDR1 MNHEY and CDR2 SVGAGI. The length of the CDR3 is 15 residues. Trimming took 2 bases from V and 1 from J; bases not matched to a gene: 4. The CDR3: CASSYAGGSQETQYF. For the CDR3, the DNA is TGTGCCAGCAGTTACGCAGGGGGTAGCCAAGAGACCCAGTACTTC.

The gene calls are TRBV28 and TRBJ2-3; TRBD2 matches 10 bases. Germline trimming cut 3 bases from V and 1 base from J; bases unmatched to any gene: 4. This CDR3 is 16 amino acids long. Germline lookup yields CDR1 MDHEN and CDR2 SYDVKM. CDR3 amino acids: CASSFSGRWGTDTQYF. The CDR3 nucleotides read TGTGCCAGCAGTTTTAGCGGGAGGTGGGGCACAGATACGCAGTATTTT. Full variable domain (remainder filled in from reference TRBV28 and TRBJ2-3): DVKVTQSSRYLVKRTGEKVFLECVQDMDHENMFWYRQDPGLGLRLIYFSYDVKMKEKGDIPEGYSVSREKKERFSLILESASTNQTSMYLCASSFSGRWGTDTQYFGPGTRLTVL.

The chain couples TRBV2 to TRBJ2-2; TRBD1 is a possible D gene (5 bases). Trimming pared 3 bases from V and 0 bases from J, leaving 14 bases between. Per the germline V gene, CDR1 is SNHLY and CDR2 is FYNNEI. The CDR3 length is 17 residues. CDR3 amino acids: CASSERWKGANTGELFF. In nucleotides, the CDR3 is TGTGCCAGCAGTGAGCGATGGAAAGGGGCGAACACCGGGGAGCTGTTTTTT.

The genes are TRBV28 and TRBJ2-7; possibly TRBD2 for D (6 bases). CDR1 MDHEN and CDR2 SYDVKM come from the germline V gene. V shed 5 bases and J shed 0 bases, with 8 bases lying between them. The CDR3 contains 13 residues. The CDR3 region has the DNA TGTGCCAGCAGTCTAGCGACCTCCTACGAGCAGTACTTC. This encodes CASSLATSYEQYF.